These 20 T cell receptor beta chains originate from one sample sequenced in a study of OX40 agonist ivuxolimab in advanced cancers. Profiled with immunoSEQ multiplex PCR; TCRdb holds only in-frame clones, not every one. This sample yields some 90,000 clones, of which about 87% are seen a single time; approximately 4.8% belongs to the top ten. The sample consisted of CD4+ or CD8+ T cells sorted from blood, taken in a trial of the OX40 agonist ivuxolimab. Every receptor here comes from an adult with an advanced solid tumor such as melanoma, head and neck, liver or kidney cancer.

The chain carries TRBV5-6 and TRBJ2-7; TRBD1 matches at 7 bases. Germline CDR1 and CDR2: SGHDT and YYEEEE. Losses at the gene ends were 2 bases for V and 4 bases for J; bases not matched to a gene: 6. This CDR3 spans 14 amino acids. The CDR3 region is CASSFGTVSYEQYF. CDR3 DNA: TGTGCCAGCAGCTTCGGGACAGTGTCGTACGAGCAGTACTTC.

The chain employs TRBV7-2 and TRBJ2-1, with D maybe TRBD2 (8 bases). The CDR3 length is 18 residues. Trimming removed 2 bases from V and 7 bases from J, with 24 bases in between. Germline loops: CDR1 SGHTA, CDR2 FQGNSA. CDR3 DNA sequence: TGTGCCAGCAGCTTAACGCGGGGGGACAGCGGGAGTGGTAATGAGCAGTTCTTC. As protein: CASSLTRGDSGSGNEQFF.

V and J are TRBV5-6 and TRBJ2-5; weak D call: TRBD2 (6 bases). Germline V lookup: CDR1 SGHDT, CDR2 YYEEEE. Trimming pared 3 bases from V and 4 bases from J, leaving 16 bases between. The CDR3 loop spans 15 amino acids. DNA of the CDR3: TGTGCCAGCAGCTCGGGACGGGGACTTACAGAGACCCAGTACTTC. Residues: CASSSGRGLTETQYF.

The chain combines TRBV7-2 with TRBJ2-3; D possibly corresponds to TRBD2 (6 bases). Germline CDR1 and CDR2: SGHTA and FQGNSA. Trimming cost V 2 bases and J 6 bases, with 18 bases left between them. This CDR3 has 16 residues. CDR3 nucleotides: TGTGCCAGCAGCTTAAAGGGGTTCAGCGGAGGGGATACGCAGTATTTT. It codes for CASSLKGFSGGDTQYF. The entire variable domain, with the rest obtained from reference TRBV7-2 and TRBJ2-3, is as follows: GAGVSQSPSNKVTEKGKDVELRCDPISGHTALYWYRQSLGQGLEFLIYFQGNSAPDKSGLPSDRFSAERTGGSVSTLTIQRTQQEDSAVYLCASSLKGFSGGDTQYFGPGTRLTVL.

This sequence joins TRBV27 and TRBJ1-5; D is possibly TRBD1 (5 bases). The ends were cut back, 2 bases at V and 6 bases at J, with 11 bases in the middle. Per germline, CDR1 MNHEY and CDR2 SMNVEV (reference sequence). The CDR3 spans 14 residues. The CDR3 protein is CASSLLGAVQPQHF. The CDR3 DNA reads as TGTGCCAGCAGTTTACTAGGGGCGGTTCAGCCCCAGCATTTT.

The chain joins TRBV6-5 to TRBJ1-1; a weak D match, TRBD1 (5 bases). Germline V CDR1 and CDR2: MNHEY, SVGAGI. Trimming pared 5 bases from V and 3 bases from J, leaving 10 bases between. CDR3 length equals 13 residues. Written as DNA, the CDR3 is TGTGCCAGCAGTCAAGACAGATACACTGAAGCTTTCTTT. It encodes CASSQDRYTEAFF.

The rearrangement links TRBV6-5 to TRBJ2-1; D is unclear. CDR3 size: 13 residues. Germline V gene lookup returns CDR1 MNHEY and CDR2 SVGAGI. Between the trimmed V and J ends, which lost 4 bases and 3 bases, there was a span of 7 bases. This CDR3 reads CASSLRNYNEQFF. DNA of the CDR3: TGTGCCAGCAGTTTGCGGAACTACAATGAGCAGTTCTTC.

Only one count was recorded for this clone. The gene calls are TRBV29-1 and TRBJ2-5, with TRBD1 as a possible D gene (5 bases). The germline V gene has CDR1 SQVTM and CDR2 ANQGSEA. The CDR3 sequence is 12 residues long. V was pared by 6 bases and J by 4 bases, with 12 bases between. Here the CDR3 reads CSVNTGRETQYF. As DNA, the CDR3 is TGCAGCGTAAATACAGGCAGAGAGACCCAGTACTTC.

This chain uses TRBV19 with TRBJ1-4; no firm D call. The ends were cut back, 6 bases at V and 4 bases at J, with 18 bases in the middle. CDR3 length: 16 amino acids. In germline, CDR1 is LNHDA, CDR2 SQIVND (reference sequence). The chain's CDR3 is CASRPDDTWGNEKLFF. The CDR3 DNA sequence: TGTGCCAGTAGACCCGACGACACTTGGGGTAATGAAAAACTGTTTTTT.

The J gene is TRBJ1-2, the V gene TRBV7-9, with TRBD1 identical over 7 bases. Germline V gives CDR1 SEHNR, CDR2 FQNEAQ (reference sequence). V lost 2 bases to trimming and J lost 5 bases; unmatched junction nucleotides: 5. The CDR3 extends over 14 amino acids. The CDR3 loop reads CASSLNRGIYGYTF. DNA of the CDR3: TGTGCCAGCAGCTTAAACAGGGGAATTTATGGCTACACCTTC.

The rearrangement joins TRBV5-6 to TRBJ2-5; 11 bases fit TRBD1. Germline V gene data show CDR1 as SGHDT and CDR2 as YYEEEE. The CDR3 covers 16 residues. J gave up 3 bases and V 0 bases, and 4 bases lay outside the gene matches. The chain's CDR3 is CASSLGTGGIEETQYF. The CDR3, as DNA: TGTGCCAGCAGCTTGGGGACAGGGGGCATAGAAGAGACCCAGTACTTC.

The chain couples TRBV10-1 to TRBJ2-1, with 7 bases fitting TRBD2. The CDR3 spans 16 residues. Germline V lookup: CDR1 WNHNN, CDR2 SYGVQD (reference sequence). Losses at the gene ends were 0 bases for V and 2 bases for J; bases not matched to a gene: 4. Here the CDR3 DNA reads TGCGCCAGCAGTGAGTCCTACAGCGGGGCCTACAATGAGCAGTTCTTC. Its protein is CASSESYSGAYNEQFF.

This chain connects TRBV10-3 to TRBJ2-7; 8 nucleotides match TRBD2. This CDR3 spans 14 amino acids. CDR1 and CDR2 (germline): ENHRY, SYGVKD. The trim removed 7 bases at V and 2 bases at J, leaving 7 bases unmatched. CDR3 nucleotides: TGTGCCATCAACCCGGGACTAGGAGCCTACGAGCAGTACTTC. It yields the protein CAINPGLGAYEQYF.

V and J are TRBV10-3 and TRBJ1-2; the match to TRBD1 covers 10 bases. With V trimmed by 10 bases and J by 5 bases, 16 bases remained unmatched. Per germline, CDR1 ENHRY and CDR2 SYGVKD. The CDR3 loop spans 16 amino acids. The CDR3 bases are TGTGCCAGCCCGGACAGGGGGGCAGTTGTAGGGTATGGCTACACCTTC. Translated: CASPDRGAVVGYGYTF.

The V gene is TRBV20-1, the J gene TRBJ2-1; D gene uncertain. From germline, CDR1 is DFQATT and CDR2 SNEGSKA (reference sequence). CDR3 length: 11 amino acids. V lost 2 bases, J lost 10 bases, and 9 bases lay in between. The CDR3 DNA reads TGCAGTGCTAGATCTTTGGGGGAGCAGTTCTTC. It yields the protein CSARSLGEQFF.

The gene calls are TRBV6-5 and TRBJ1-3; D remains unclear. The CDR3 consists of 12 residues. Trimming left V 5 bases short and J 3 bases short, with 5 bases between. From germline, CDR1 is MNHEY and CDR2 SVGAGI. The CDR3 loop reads CASSAVGNTIYF. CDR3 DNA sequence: TGTGCCAGCAGTGCCGTTGGAAACACCATATATTTT.

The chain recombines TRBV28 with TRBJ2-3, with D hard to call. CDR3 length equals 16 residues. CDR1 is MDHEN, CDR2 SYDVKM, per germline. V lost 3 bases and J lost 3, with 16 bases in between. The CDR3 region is CASSFSDPILTDTQYF. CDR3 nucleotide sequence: TGTGCCAGCAGTTTTTCGGACCCTATATTGACAGATACGCAGTATTTT.

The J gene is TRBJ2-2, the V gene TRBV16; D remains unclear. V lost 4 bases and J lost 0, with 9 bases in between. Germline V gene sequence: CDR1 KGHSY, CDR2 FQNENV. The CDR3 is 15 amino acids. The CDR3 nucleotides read TGTGCCAGCAGCCTTCGGATCGCGAACACCGGGGAGCTGTTTTTT. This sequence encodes CASSLRIANTGELFF.

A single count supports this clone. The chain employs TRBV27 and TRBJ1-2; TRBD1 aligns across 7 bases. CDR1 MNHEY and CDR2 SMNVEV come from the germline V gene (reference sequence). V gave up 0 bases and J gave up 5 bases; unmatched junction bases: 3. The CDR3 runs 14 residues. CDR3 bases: TGTGCCAGCAGTTTATCAGGGGGCCAGTATGGCTACACCTTC. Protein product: CASSLSGGQYGYTF.

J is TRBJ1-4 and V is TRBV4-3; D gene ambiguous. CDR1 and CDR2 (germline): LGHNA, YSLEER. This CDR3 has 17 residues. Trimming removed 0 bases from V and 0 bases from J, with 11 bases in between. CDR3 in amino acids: CASSQDQGQATNEKLFF. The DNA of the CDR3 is TGCGCCAGCAGCCAAGATCAAGGGCAGGCAACTAATGAAAAACTGTTTTTT.